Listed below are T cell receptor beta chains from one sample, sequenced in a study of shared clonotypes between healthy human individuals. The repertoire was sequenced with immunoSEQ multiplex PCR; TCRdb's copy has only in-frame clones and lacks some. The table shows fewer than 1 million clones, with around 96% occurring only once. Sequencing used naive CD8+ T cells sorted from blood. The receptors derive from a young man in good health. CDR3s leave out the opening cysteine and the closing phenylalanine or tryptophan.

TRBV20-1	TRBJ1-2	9	SARGGDGYT
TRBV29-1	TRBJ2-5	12	SVEGRGLIETQY
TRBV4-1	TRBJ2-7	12	ASSQEALEDEQY
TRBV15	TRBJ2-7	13	ATSSPGTGAYEQY
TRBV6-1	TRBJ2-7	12	ASSEGLISYEQY
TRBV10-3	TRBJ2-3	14	AISEPRQPSTDTQY
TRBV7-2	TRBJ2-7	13	ASSPTPPGAYEQY
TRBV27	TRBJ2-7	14	ASSSLPTSGRNEQY
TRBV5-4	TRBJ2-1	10	ASSLERNEQF
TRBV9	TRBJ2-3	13	ASSTQGDITDTQY
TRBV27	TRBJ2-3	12	ASSLSFSTDTQY
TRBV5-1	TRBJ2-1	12	ASSLTGGGIEQF
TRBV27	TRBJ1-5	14	ASARRGPYSNQPQH
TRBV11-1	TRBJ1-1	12	ASSLAGGNTEAF
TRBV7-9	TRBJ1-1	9	ASSLDPEAF
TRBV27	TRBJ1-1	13	ASSLSPGSRSEAF
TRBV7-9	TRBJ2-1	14	ASRQAADILYNEQF
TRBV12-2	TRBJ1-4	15	ASRLRDQQGPNEKLF
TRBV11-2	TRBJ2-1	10	ASSLAVYEQF
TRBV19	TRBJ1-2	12	ATNPGQGFYGYT
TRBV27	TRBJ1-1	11	ASSFQVGTEAF
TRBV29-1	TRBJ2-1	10	SVGDGYNEQF
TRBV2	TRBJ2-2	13	ASRDRGANTGELF
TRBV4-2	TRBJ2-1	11	ASSQGAYNEQF
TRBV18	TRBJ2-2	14	ASSPRGGQNTGELF
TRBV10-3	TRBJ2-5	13	AISVTGQGEETQY
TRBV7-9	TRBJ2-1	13	ASSSGPTSVGEQF
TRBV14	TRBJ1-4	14	ASSQGTRRHNEKLF
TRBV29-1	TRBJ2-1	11	SVAGLIYNEQF
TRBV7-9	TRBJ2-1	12	ASSHPEGDDEQF
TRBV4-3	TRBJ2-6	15	ASSQDWDMAGANVLT